The 22 T cell receptor beta chains below all came from one sample that was sequenced in a study of blood T cell repertoires in COVID-19. Data came from immunoSEQ multiplex PCR; TCRdb stores just in-frame clones and leaves some out. The table has 150,000 to 200,000 clones, 70% to 80% seen once. Sample: peripheral blood. The receptors stem from a woman aged 35 to 49 with COVID-19, enrolled during active disease.

V usage is TRBV6-5 and J usage is TRBJ1-6; no clear D gene. Looked up from germline, CDR1 is MNHEY and CDR2 is SVGAGI. V dropped 2 bases and J dropped 7 bases, with 9 bases sitting between them. This CDR3 comprises 14 residues. In DNA form, the CDR3 reads TGTGCCAGCAGTTACCGTAGACTGAATTCACCCCTCCACTTT. Residues: CASSYRRLNSPLHF.

The genes are TRBV3-1 (or the pseudogene TRBV3-2) and TRBJ1-1, with a weak D call TRBD1 (5 bases). V lost 3 bases, J lost 1 base, and 18 bases lay in between. Germline CDR1 and CDR2: LGHDT and YNNKEL (reference sequence). CDR3 length equals 17 residues. This CDR3 is CASSQRTGWRGNTEAFF. As DNA, the CDR3 is TGTGCCAGCAGCCAGAGAACGGGTTGGAGGGGGAACACTGAAGCTTTCTTT.

The chain has TRBV11-2 and TRBJ2-7; the match to TRBD2 covers 12 bases. Germline CDR1 reads SGHAT; CDR2 reads FQNNGV. The CDR3 has 14 residues. J gave up 1 base and V 6 bases, and 1 base lay outside the gene matches. The CDR3 sequence: CASRTSGGSYEQYF. The CDR3 DNA follows: TGTGCCAGCAGAACTAGCGGGGGGTCCTACGAGCAGTACTTC.

V gene TRBV6-5 combines with J gene TRBJ1-1, with 9 bases fitting TRBD1. The germline V gene encodes CDR1 MNHEY and CDR2 SVGAGI. The CDR3 has 15 residues. V was pared by 6 bases and J by 5 bases, with 10 bases of the junction left unmatched. The CDR3 DNA is TGTGCCAGCAGCCACGAACAGGGGGCGGGGACTGAAGCTTTCTTT. Translation gives CASSHEQGAGTEAFF.

V and J are TRBV9 and TRBJ1-1, with 8 positions matching TRBD1. Germline V CDR1 and CDR2: SGDLS, YYNGEE. The CDR3 totals 18 residues. V shed 1 base, J shed 1 base, and the junction held 12 bases outside the gene matches. CDR3 sequence (DNA): TGTGCCAGCAGCGTAACCCCGACAGGGGTGTTAGGGAACACTGAAGCTTTCTTT. Translation: CASSVTPTGVLGNTEAFF.

This chain joins TRBV7-2 and TRBJ1-5; perhaps TRBD1 as D (6 bases). The CDR3 sequence is 13 residues long. V was shortened by 4 bases and J by 16 bases, with 20 bases between the two germline ends. Germline V gene data show CDR1 as SGHTA and CDR2 as FQGNSA. CDR3 DNA: TGTGCCAGCAGCTCGATACAGGGTACTTATCCTCATTTT. Encoded protein: CASSSIQGTYPHF.

The V gene is TRBV6-5, the J gene TRBJ2-7, with D unresolved. Trimming cost V 7 bases and J 0 bases, with 13 bases left between them. This CDR3 contains 14 residues. The V gene's germline CDR1 is MNHEY and CDR2 SVGAGI. This chain's CDR3 is CASKPGLSSYEQYF. CDR3 nucleotide sequence: TGTGCCAGCAAACCGGGTCTCAGCTCCTACGAGCAGTACTTC.

The J gene is TRBJ1-1, the V gene TRBV2, with D maybe TRBD1 (5 bases). This CDR3 contains 13 residues. In germline, CDR1 is SNHLY, CDR2 FYNNEI. V lost 6 bases and J 2 bases, leaving 10 bases between the germline ends. Here the CDR3 DNA reads TGTGCCAGCAGCCGACAGACTAACACTGAAGCTTTCTTT. It yields the protein CASSRQTNTEAFF.

V usage is TRBV9 and J usage is TRBJ1-2; possible D gene TRBD1, 5 bases. Germline V gene data show CDR1 as SGDLS and CDR2 as YYNGEE. The CDR3 loop spans 13 amino acids. Trimming shortened V by 0 bases and J by 7 bases, and 10 bases separated the two germline ends. The DNA of the CDR3 is TGTGCCAGCAGCGTAGATGGGGCAGGTGGCTACACCTTC. Its protein is CASSVDGAGGYTF. Filled out from reference TRBV9 and TRBJ1-2, the complete variable domain reads DSGVTQTPKHLITATGQRVTLRCSPRSGDLSVYWYQQSLDQGLQFLIQYYNGEERAKGNILERFSAQQFPDLHSELNLSSLELGDSALYFCASSVDGAGGYTFGSGTRLTVV.

CDR3 protein: CASSQVTGGRGADTEAFF. The CDR3 nucleotides read TGTGCCAGCAGCCAAGTCACAGGGGGCAGGGGAGCCGACACTGAAGCTTTCTTT. The chain recombines TRBV4-2 with TRBJ1-1, with 9 bases matching TRBD1. The CDR3 spans 18 residues. Trimming cost V 1 base and J 3 bases; bases outside gene matches: 12. Germline CDR1 is LGHNA and CDR2 is YNFKEQ.

The chain is built from TRBV6-5 and TRBJ2-3; the D is unclear. The length of the CDR3 is 14 residues. In germline, CDR1 is MNHEY, CDR2 SVGAGI. Trimming left V 8 bases short and J 3 bases short, with 15 bases between. The CDR3 region is CASRLSIWTDTQYF. CDR3 DNA sequence: TGTGCCAGCCGGTTGTCGATATGGACAGATACGCAGTATTTT.

J is TRBJ2-7 and V is TRBV9, with a possible D match to TRBD1 (5 bases). CDR1 and CDR2 (germline): SGDLS, YYNGEE. This CDR3 is 14 amino acids long. Trimming removed 0 bases at V and 5 bases at J, with 12 bases between. The CDR3: CASSVGSRVNEQYF. CDR3 sequence (DNA): TGTGCCAGCAGCGTAGGGAGCAGGGTAAACGAGCAGTACTTC.

This clone occurred many times. This chain links TRBV6-1 with TRBJ1-1; TRBD1 might be the D (5 bases). V gave up 3 bases and J gave up 2 bases, with 13 bases separating them. Germline CDR1 MNHNS, CDR2 SASEGT. The CDR3 is 15 residues long. In DNA, the CDR3 is TGTGCCAGCAGTGAGGCGGGGCGACCTAACACTGAAGCTTTCTTT. It codes for CASSEAGRPNTEAFF.

V is TRBV5-8 and J is TRBJ2-3, with a tentative D call TRBD1 (6 bases). CDR1 is SGHTS and CDR2 is YDEGEE in the germline V gene. This CDR3 comprises 14 residues. The ends were cut back, 4 bases at V and 5 bases at J, with 14 bases in the middle. CDR3 loop: CASSPGQRVDTQYF. In DNA form, the CDR3 reads TGTGCCAGCAGCCCCGGACAGCGTGTAGATACGCAGTATTTT. Variable domain in full (rest from reference TRBV5-8 and TRBJ2-3): EAGVTQSPTHLIKTRGQQATLRCSPISGHTSVYWYQQALGLGLQFLLWYDEGEERNRGNFPPRFSGRQFPNYSSELNVNALELEDSALYLCASSPGQRVDTQYFGPGTRLTVL.

V is TRBV29-1 and J is TRBJ2-3; D gene unclear. The CDR3 runs to 14 residues. The germline CDR1 and CDR2 sequences are SQVTM and ANQGSEA. V was shortened by 2 bases and J by 1 base, with 10 bases between the two germline ends. CDR3 DNA sequence: TGCAGCGTTGAACTGGGCCAAGGCACAGATACGCAGTATTTT. Amino acid sequence: CSVELGQGTDTQYF.

V is TRBV18 and J is TRBJ2-2, with 7 bases matching TRBD2. The J segment lost 2 bases and the V segment lost 6 bases, leaving 9 bases of the junction unmatched. Germline V gene lookup returns CDR1 KGHSH and CDR2 LQKENI. This CDR3 has 16 amino acids. The CDR3 protein is CASSQWTGGNTGELFF. CDR3 bases: TGTGCCAGCTCCCAGTGGACGGGGGGAAACACCGGGGAGCTGTTTTTT.

This clone was counted a few times. This rearrangement joins TRBV6-6 to TRBJ1-2; 9 nucleotides agree with TRBD1. Germline CDR1 is MNHNY and CDR2 is SVGAGI (reference sequence). The V and J ends lost 6 bases and 4 bases, in that order; junction bases with no gene match: 9. The CDR3 runs 15 residues. CDR3 residues: CASSPTGGASYGYTF. CDR3 DNA sequence: TGTGCCAGCAGCCCTACAGGGGGCGCAAGCTATGGCTACACCTTC.

This sequence joins TRBV9 and TRBJ2-3, with 7 bases identical to TRBD2. The V segment lost 3 bases and the J segment 6 bases; nucleotides outside the gene matches: 13. In germline, CDR1 is SGDLS, CDR2 YYNGEE. The CDR3 totals 16 residues. The CDR3: CASSEIAGTNGDTQYF. The CDR3 coding sequence is TGTGCCAGCAGCGAAATAGCCGGGACTAATGGCGATACGCAGTATTTT.

J is TRBJ2-7 and V is TRBV27; D might be TRBD1 (7 bases). Germline assignment: CDR1 MNHEY and CDR2 SMNVEV (reference sequence). The CDR3 extends over 14 amino acids. The germline V and J ends were trimmed by 5 bases and 2 bases, with 13 bases remaining between them. The CDR3 region is CASSRTGEAYEQYF. Here the CDR3 DNA reads TGTGCCAGCAGTCGAACAGGGGAGGCCTACGAGCAGTACTTC.

The gene calls are TRBV7-2 and TRBJ1-1, with 7 bases lining up with TRBD1. The germline CDR1 and CDR2 sequences are SGHTA and FQGNSA. J was trimmed by 1 base and V by 5 bases; bases with no gene match: 7. The CDR3 extends over 15 amino acids. The CDR3 region has the DNA TGTGCCAGCAGCGCCCACAGGGGCGAGAACACTGAAGCTTTCTTT. Its translation is CASSAHRGENTEAFF.

In the case of this clone: Other DNA sequences from this sample encode an identical CDR3 as well. The rearrangement links TRBV3-1 (or the pseudogene TRBV3-2) to TRBJ1-1; a weak D match, TRBD1 (5 bases). CDR1 and CDR2 (germline): LGHDT, YNNKEL (reference sequence). The CDR3 runs 12 residues. Trimming removed 9 bases at V and 0 bases at J, with 8 bases between. CDR3 loop: CASRGLNTEAFF. In DNA, the CDR3 is TGTGCCAGTAGGGGTTTGAACACTGAAGCTTTCTTT.

The chain recombines TRBV4-2 with TRBJ1-2; a possible D gene is TRBD1 (5 bases). There are 16 residues in the CDR3. V shed 0 bases and J shed 3 bases, with 14 bases lying between them. CDR1 is LGHNA, CDR2 YNFKEQ, per germline. The CDR3 reads CASSQEIAGNYYGYTF. In nucleotides, the CDR3 is TGTGCCAGCAGCCAAGAAATTGCAGGGAATTACTATGGCTACACCTTC.